This T cell receptor beta chain was obtained from a study of CD8+ T cells in alopecia areata. On the study more broadly: Percent affected scalp area, the SALT score, rated treated patients' severity. Study conclusions and caveats: Persistence of many expanded lesional clones was seen in scalp and blood during tofacitinib.

As for treatment: oral pan-JAK inhibitor, 5-10 mg twice daily. cDNA serving as the sequencing template came from extracted, reverse transcribed RNA. The data were produced by immunoSEQ multiplex PCR, yet TCRdb's version contains in-frame clones alone and is incomplete. The data contain 130,000 or so clones, 85% to 90% of them singletons. On this clone itself: The antigen is unknown.

Deletions cut 0 bases from V and 4 bases from J, with 7 bases between. Per germline, CDR1 SEHNR and CDR2 FQNEAQ (reference sequence). The CDR3 is made up of 13 amino acids. Sequencing used CD8+ T cells sorted from blood, obtained at week 4, from a patient treated with tofacitinib. The receptor was derived from a human donor with alopecia areata. V is TRBV7-9 and J is TRBJ2-7, with no clear D. In DNA form, the CDR3 reads TGTGCCAGCAGCTTAGCCCTGGGTTACGAGCAGTACTTC. It translates to CASSLALGYEQYF.